These 14 T cell receptor beta chains share one sample of origin, sequenced in a study of OX40 agonist ivuxolimab in advanced cancers. Here immunoSEQ multiplex PCR was the method, and the copy in TCRdb shows in-frame clones only, minus some. Of tens of thousands of clones in the sample, roughly 80% were seen once. This specimen consisted of CD4+ or CD8+ T cells sorted from blood, obtained in a trial of the OX40 agonist ivuxolimab. The receptors derive from an adult with an advanced solid tumor such as melanoma, head and neck, liver or kidney cancer.

The chain is built from TRBV30 and TRBJ2-3; D possibly uses TRBD1 or TRBD2 (5 bases each). The V end lost 2 bases, the J end lost 7 bases, and 13 bases lay between the germline ends. Looked up from germline, CDR1 is GTSNPN and CDR2 is SVGIG (reference sequence). There are 13 residues in the CDR3. The CDR3 spells CAWSRGRQNTQYF. The CDR3, as DNA: TGTGCCTGGAGTAGAGGGAGACAGAATACGCAGTATTTT.

V gene TRBV29-1 combines with J gene TRBJ1-1; the D is unclear. The CDR3 is 13 residues long. CDR1 is SQVTM and CDR2 is ANQGSEA in the germline V gene. Trimming pared 7 bases from V and 1 base from J, leaving 13 bases between. CDR3 region: CSAPGSGNTEAFF. CDR3 coding DNA: TGCAGCGCCCCCGGGTCGGGGAACACTGAAGCTTTCTTT.

Here the CDR3 DNA reads TGTGCCAGCAACGATTACCACGGGGCGGGCACTGAAGCTTTCTTT. Protein sequence: CASNDYHGAGTEAFF. J is TRBJ1-1 and V is TRBV7-3, with TRBD1 as a possible D gene (5 bases). The V and J ends lost 7 bases and 4 bases respectively, with 19 bases between them. Germline V gene lookup returns CDR1 SGHTA and CDR2 FQGTGA. The CDR3 length is 15 residues.

This chain links TRBV6-1 with TRBJ2-7, with 8 bases fitting TRBD2. CDR1 and CDR2 from the germline V gene are MNHNS and SASEGT. The CDR3 totals 13 residues. The V segment lost 10 bases and the J segment 1 base; nucleotides outside the gene matches: 6. The CDR3 here is CATEGLGSYEQYF. The CDR3 DNA is TGTGCCACCGAGGGACTAGGGTCCTACGAGCAGTACTTC.

The rearrangement joins TRBV5-1 to TRBJ2-3, with D unclear. Germline assignment: CDR1 SGHRS and CDR2 YFSETQ. CDR3 size: 12 residues. V was clipped by 2 bases and J by 5 bases, with 6 bases between them. Written as DNA, the CDR3 is TGCGCCAGCAGCTTTAGTGGAGATACGCAGTATTTT. As protein: CASSFSGDTQYF.

This clone was seen just once. This rearrangement joins TRBV9 to TRBJ1-2, with 10 bases that match TRBD1. V shed 4 bases, J shed 3 bases, and the junction held 3 bases outside the gene matches. Germline V gene sequence: CDR1 SGDLS, CDR2 YYNGEE. This CDR3 comprises 14 residues. DNA of the CDR3: TGTGCCAGCAGCATCGGACAGGGGGACTATGGCTACACCTTC. Its protein is CASSIGQGDYGYTF. Full variable domain (outside the CDR3, taken from reference TRBV9 and TRBJ1-2): DSGVTQTPKHLITATGQRVTLRCSPRSGDLSVYWYQQSLDQGLQFLIQYYNGEERAKGNILERFSAQQFPDLHSELNLSSLELGDSALYFCASSIGQGDYGYTFGSGTRLTVV.

The table lists this clone with a count of one. The rearrangement uses TRBV11-2 and TRBJ1-1; no reliable D call. V gave up 4 bases and J gave up 1 base, with 7 bases separating them. Germline-derived CDR1 and CDR2 are SGHAT and FQNNGV. CDR3 length: 13 amino acids. This CDR3 reads CASSYIRNTEAFF. The CDR3 nucleotides read TGTGCCAGCAGCTACATAAGGAACACTGAAGCTTTCTTT.

This chain joins TRBV9 and TRBJ2-3, with TRBD2 matching over 14 bases. V lost 0 bases, J lost 5 bases, and 8 bases stayed unmatched. This CDR3 is 18 amino acids long. The V gene's germline CDR1 is SGDLS and CDR2 YYNGEE. The CDR3 here is CASSVAPTSGGAGDTQYF. The CDR3 coding sequence is TGTGCCAGCAGCGTAGCGCCGACTAGCGGGGGGGCCGGAGATACGCAGTATTTT.

A note on this clone: Other DNA sequences from this sample encode an identical CDR3 as well. The rearrangement links TRBV5-1 to TRBJ2-5; D gene unclear. Trimming cost V 0 bases and J 4 bases, with 7 bases left between them. The CDR3 spans 13 residues. The germline CDR1 and CDR2 sequences are SGHRS and YFSETQ. The CDR3 sequence: CASSLEGLETQYF. Written as DNA, the CDR3 is TGCGCCAGCAGCTTGGAGGGCCTAGAGACCCAGTACTTC.

The V gene is TRBV5-6, the J gene TRBJ1-1; a possible D gene is TRBD1 (6 bases). Looked up from germline, CDR1 is SGHDT and CDR2 is YYEEEE. Trimming took 1 base from V and 6 from J, leaving 10 bases between them. The CDR3 runs 13 residues. The CDR3 region is CASSLTGISEAFF. The CDR3 region has the DNA TGTGCCAGCAGCTTGACAGGGATCTCTGAAGCTTTCTTT.

As DNA, the CDR3 is TGTGCCAGCACCCGACTAGCGGGGGGTTACGAGCAGTACTTC. Protein: CASTRLAGGYEQYF. The chain has TRBV6-5 and TRBJ2-7; TRBD2 aligns across 13 bases. The germline V gene has CDR1 MNHEY and CDR2 SVGAGI. This CDR3 has 14 amino acids. The ends lost 7 bases at V and 4 bases at J; junction bases unmatched: 4.

V usage is TRBV29-1 and J usage is TRBJ1-1; D gene ambiguous. CDR3 size: 12 residues. CDR1 SQVTM and CDR2 ANQGSEA come from the germline V gene. V gave up 7 bases and J gave up 3 bases, with 12 bases separating them. CDR3 in amino acids: CSAHLADTEAFF. Written as DNA, the CDR3 is TGCAGCGCTCACTTAGCGGACACTGAAGCTTTCTTT.

The rearrangement links TRBV6-1 to TRBJ2-1, with a possible D match to TRBD2 (6 bases). Looked up from germline, CDR1 is MNHNS and CDR2 is SASEGT. V gave up 6 bases and J gave up 7 bases, with 13 bases separating them. This CDR3 spans 13 amino acids. The CDR3 spells CASRDYTVNEQFF. In nucleotides, the CDR3 is TGTGCCAGCAGGGACTACACGGTAAATGAGCAGTTCTTC.

The chain couples TRBV7-9 to TRBJ2-5; a possible D gene is TRBD1 (6 bases). The CDR3 loop spans 13 amino acids. The germline V gene has CDR1 SEHNR and CDR2 FQNEAQ (reference sequence). The ends were cut back, 5 bases at V and 1 base at J, with 8 bases in the middle. CDR3 amino acids: CASSLRGQETQYF. The CDR3 DNA sequence: TGTGCCAGCAGCCTCAGGGGCCAAGAGACCCAGTACTTC.